At least ten counts were recorded for the clone carrying this T cell receptor beta chain. Its antigen is unidentified. This record comes from a study of tumor-infiltrating lymphocytes in primary liver carcinoma. From around 18-30 mg of unsorted bulk tissue, DNA and RNA were co-extracted together. Sampling was performed at five separate regions of each tumor. Study conclusions and caveats: Among top clones, only about 7-25% appeared in all five tumor regions.

Synthesis of TCR beta cDNA was carried out from 500 ng total RNA with a constant-region primer. Three nested multiplex PCR rounds of slightly modified ARM-PCR generated TCR beta libraries. TCRdb redid the calling of the multiplex PCR reads with MiXCR, one entry per CDR3 protein. The table shows 50,000 to 65,000 distinct CDR3 sequences, with over 60% occurring only once. Sequencing was carried out using liver tumor tissue from sampling region 4. As for subset: tumor region T4, right-lateral pole. This clonotype was sampled from a man in his forties with primary liver carcinoma and hepatitis B virus infection.

The CDR3 is CSARGAGDDYTF. As DNA, the CDR3 is TGCAGCGCTCGGGGGGCGGGGGATGACTACACCTTC. This chain connects TRBV29-1 to TRBJ1-2, with D tentatively TRBD1 (6 bases). Germline V CDR1 and CDR2: SQVTM, ANQGSEA. The CDR3 loop spans 12 amino acids. V was trimmed by 7 bases and J by 10 bases, leaving 19 bases between them. Full variable domain (outside the CDR3, taken from reference TRBV29-1 and TRBJ1-2): SAVISQKPSRDICQRGTSLTIQCQVDSQVTMMFWYRQQPGQSLTLIATANQGSEATYESGFVIDKFPISRPNLTFSTLTVSNMSPEDSSIYLCSARGAGDDYTFGSGTRLTVV.